This TCR beta chain was identified during a study of OX40 agonist ivuxolimab in advanced cancers. Findings of the study overall: Normalized T-cell clonal expansion was also low in a subset of nonresponders. Doses of 0.1 to 3.0 mg/kg were accompanied by clonal expansion of CD4+ and CD8+ blood T cells by week 6.

This table comes from immunoSEQ multiplex PCR, and its TCRdb copy is limited to in-frame clones, with some not included. The profile covers 50,000 to 80,000 clones, with approximately 84% appearing a single time and around 9.8% taken by the ten largest. The CDR3 runs to 14 residues. Trimming removed 5 bases at V and 4 bases at J, with 14 bases between. The V gene's germline CDR1 is MNHEY and CDR2 SVGAGI. Comment on this clone: Its antigen is undetermined.

This TCR was sampled from an adult with an advanced solid tumor such as melanoma, head and neck, liver or kidney cancer. V is TRBV6-5 and J is TRBJ1-1; D possibly corresponds to TRBD1 (5 bases). This specimen consisted of CD4+ or CD8+ T cells sorted from blood, obtained in a trial of the OX40 agonist ivuxolimab. CDR3 residues: CASSANLGGTEAFF. CDR3 sequence (DNA): TGTGCCAGCAGTGCCAACCTCGGGGGCACTGAAGCTTTCTTT.